What follows is one TCR beta chain and its context. What it binds is unknown. The assay used was immunoSEQ (version v3.0), run at survey level. The protocol was immunoSEQ multiplex PCR, while the TCRdb copy is restricted to in-frame clones and leaves out a portion. The profile shows approximately 29,000 clones, around 87% of them singletons. The CDR3 contains 14 residues. J lost 1 base, V lost 7 bases, and 5 bases had no gene match. The V gene's germline CDR1 is LGHNA and CDR2 YSLEER. The entry originates in a study of long-term antiretroviral therapy in people with HIV. Study-wide results and caveats: Repertoires in HIV (unlike those of controls) had narrower CDR3 length ranges.

The chain combines TRBV4-3 with TRBJ1-1, with TRBD1 matching 8 bases. The specimen was unsorted PBMCs, collected 0.5 years after starting antiretroviral therapy. The sequence was obtained from a woman under 30 with HIV. The CDR3 nucleotides read TGCGCCAGCACCGGGGACAGGTCGAACACTGAAGCTTTCTTT. It specifies CASTGDRSNTEAFF.